This TCR beta chain was obtained from a study of T cell repertoires in aging, cancer and after chemotherapy. General study points: Across the chemotherapy interval, each cancer cohort showed higher median generation probability, suggesting thymic rebound.

Rearranged V-D-J TRB sequences were amplified with a mixed TRB-A/B primer pool. MiXCR was run by TCRdb on the multiplex PCR reads, yielding one entry per CDR3 protein. The sample carries fewer than 9,000 distinct CDR3 sequences, about 30% recorded once. Remarks on this clonotype: What it binds is not known.

Amplification of TCR beta used genomic DNA extracted from peripheral blood. Losses at the gene ends were 4 bases for V and 9 bases for J; bases not matched to a gene: 5. The germline CDR1 and CDR2 sequences are MNHEY and SVGAGI. The CDR3 loop spans 13 amino acids. V and J are TRBV6-5 and TRBJ2-4, with TRBD1 matching over 8 bases. The receptor was isolated from a human donor in good health. Specimen: blood. The CDR3 loop reads CASSSRTGSIQYF. In nucleotides, the CDR3 is TGTGCCAGCAGTTCCAGGACAGGGAGCATTCAGTACTTC.